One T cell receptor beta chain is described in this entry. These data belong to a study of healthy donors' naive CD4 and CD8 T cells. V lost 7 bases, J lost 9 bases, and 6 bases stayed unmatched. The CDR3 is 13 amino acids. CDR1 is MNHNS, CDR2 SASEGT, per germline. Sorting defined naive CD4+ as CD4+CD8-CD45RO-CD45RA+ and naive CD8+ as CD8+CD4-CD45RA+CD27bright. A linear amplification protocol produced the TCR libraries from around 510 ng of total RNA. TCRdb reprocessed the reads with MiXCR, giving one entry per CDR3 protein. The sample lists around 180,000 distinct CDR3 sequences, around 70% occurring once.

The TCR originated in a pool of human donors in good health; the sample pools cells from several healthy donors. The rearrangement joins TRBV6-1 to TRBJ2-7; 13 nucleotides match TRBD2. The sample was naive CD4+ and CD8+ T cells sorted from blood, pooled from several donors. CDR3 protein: CASIGTSGIGQYV. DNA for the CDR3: TGTGCCAGCATCGGGACTAGCGGGATCGGGCAGTACGTC.